This T cell receptor beta chain was identified in a study of vaccination effects on CD4 cells after COVID-19. Study information: Prior to sequencing, the ViraFEST assay stimulated PBMC with viral peptide pools, which expanded the antigen-specific CD4+ T cells. Study-wide points: Clones induced by infection and by vaccine showed marked clonal contraction late after vaccination.

TCRdb's table, derived via immunoSEQ multiplex PCR, lists solely in-frame clones and lacks some. The sample has 70,000 or so clones, about 74% seen once. Following a 10-day culture, CD4+ T cells were purified. Vaccinated recipients, who were negative for nucleocapsid antibodies, had no history of SARS-CoV-2 infection. On days 3 and 7, fresh IL-2 medium replaced half the medium. The CDR3 is 15 residues long. About this clone itself: The antigen is unknown.

This sample comprised CD4+ T cells from PBMCs cultured without peptide, obtained before COVID-19 vaccination. The V call is TRBV21-1, the J call TRBJ2-7; TRBD1, the D gene given by the table, was not confirmed from the DNA. TRBV21-1 has pseudogene status. This TCR was recovered from a human donor who received a COVID-19 vaccine. The DNA of the CDR3 is TGTGCCAGCAGCAAACCCGGGACAGCTACCTACGAGCAGTACGTC. This encodes CASSKPGTATYEQYV.